The sequence of this TCR beta chain was determined in a study of STAT5B mutations in CD4+ large granular lymphocyte leukemia. Study-level points and caveats: 8/27 top patient clones versus 2/35 control clones were TRBV06-family.

Per the original data handling: Productive clonotypes were detectable down to 2.59 x 10-5 frequency. TCRdb keeps only in-frame clones here, not all; method: immunoSEQ multiplex PCR. The D gene and trimming were derived from the DNA, and the V and J assignments and clone size from that table. The sample shows about 33,000 clones, 70% to 75% of them seen only once. With V trimmed by 6 bases and J by 9 bases, 12 bases remained unmatched. CDR1 and CDR2 from the germline V gene are SGHAT and FQNNGV. The CDR3 is 15 residues long. Comment on this clone: Its antigen is unidentified.

This chain joins TRBV11-2 and TRBJ2-3; 10 bases agree with TRBD1. Source material: CD4+ T cells from blood buffy coats. The clonotype originates from a human donor in good health. The CDR3 bases are TGTGCCAGCAGGGGCGAAAAAGGGGACAGGGGCACGCAGTATTTT. Its translation: CASRGEKGDRGTQYF. Looking up the rest from reference TRBV11-2 and TRBJ2-3 gives the full variable domain: EAGVAQSPRYKIIEKRQSVAFWCNPISGHATLYWYQQILGQGPKLLIQFQNNGVVDDSQLPKDRFSAERLKGVDSTLKIQPAKLEDSAVYLCASRGEKGDRGTQYFGPGTRLTVL.